The rows below give T cell receptor beta chains drawn from one sample of a study of OX40 agonist ivuxolimab in advanced cancers. The data were produced by immunoSEQ multiplex PCR, yet TCRdb's version contains in-frame clones alone and is incomplete. Among 65,000 to 85,000 clones, under 90% were seen once, and the ten largest hold 6.9%. The sample was CD4+ or CD8+ T cells sorted from blood, taken in a trial of the OX40 agonist ivuxolimab. These TCRs come from an adult with an advanced solid tumor such as melanoma, head and neck, liver or kidney cancer. Both conserved end residues are part of each CDR3. A D gene is named only where the DNA matches it firmly. Not all rows give a size; the values are once, few, many and, for expanded clones, a class.

TRBJ2-5 | . | TRBV7-3 | . | TGTGCCAGCAGCTTCATCGCAGGGAGCCAAGAGACCCAGTACTTC | CASSFIAGSQETQYF
TRBJ2-7 | . | TRBV27 | . | TGTGCCAGCAGTTCGATCGACAGCGGCGAGCAGTACTTC | CASSSIDSGEQYF
TRBJ2-5 | TRBD2 | TRBV29-1 | . | TGCAGCGTTGAACTAGCGGGCCAAGAGACCCAGTACTTC | CSVELAGQETQYF
TRBJ2-7 | TRBD2 | TRBV7-2 | . | TGTGCCAGCAGCCCTCTAGCGGGTCCGACCTACGAGCAGTACTTC | CASSPLAGPTYEQYF
TRBJ1-2 | . | TRBV20-1 | few | TGCAGTGCTCCCCTTAACTATGGCTACACCTTC | CSAPLNYGYTF
TRBJ1-2 | TRBD1 | TRBV11-2 | . | TGTGCCAGCAGCTCACAGGGGAACTATGGCTACACCTTC | CASSSQGNYGYTF
TRBJ1-2 | . | TRBV27 | once | TGTGCCAGCAGCCAATACACCGACCGTGGCTACACCTTC | CASSQYTDRGYTF
TRBJ2-1 | TRBD1 | TRBV10-3 | . | TGTGCCATCAGTGAGCCGGGACAGGGAAGGAATGAGCAGTTCTTC | CAISEPGQGRNEQFF
TRBJ2-2 | . | TRBV29-1 | . | TGCAGCGTTGTTAGGGGAACCGGGGAGCTGTTTTTT | CSVVRGTGELFF
TRBJ1-2 | . | TRBV7-2 | . | TGTGCCAGCAGCCCGGGGGCAGCTCTAAACTATGGCTACACCTTC | CASSPGAALNYGYTF
TRBJ1-5 | TRBD1 | TRBV27 | . | TGTGCCAGCAGTTCGGGACAGGGACGCAGTCAGCCCCAGCATTTT | CASSSGQGRSQPQHF
TRBJ2-5 | . | TRBV6-5 | . | TGTGCCAGCAGCCGCGCCGGTGTAAAGCAAGAGACCCAGTACTTC | CASSRAGVKQETQYF
TRBJ2-7 | TRBD1 | TRBV9 | once | TGTGCCAGCAGCGTAGGTGTAGGGGGCGGCTCGAGAGAGCAGTACTTC | CASSVGVGGGSREQYF
TRBJ2-7 | TRBD2 | TRBV4-1 | . | TGCGCCAGCAGCCCTCTGGGACTAGCGGCCTACGAGCAGTACTTC | CASSPLGLAAYEQYF
TRBJ1-1 | . | TRBV5-1 | . | TGCGCCAGCAGCGCCGGCCTCACTGAAGCTTTCTTT | CASSAGLTEAFF
TRBJ2-7 | TRBD2 | TRBV9 | few | TGTGCCAGCAGCTCTCCGCCCTTAGCGGGGGGCGCATCTGGAGGGGGATCCTACGAGCAGTACTTC | CASSSPPLAGGASGGGSYEQYF
TRBJ2-5 | TRBD1 | TRBV5-4 | . | TGTGCCAGCAGCTCGCAGGGGGCCAGGGAGACCCAGTACTTC | CASSSQGARETQYF
TRBJ1-1 | . | TRBV7-9 | . | TGTGCCAGCAGCGGAGGGGCATGGGCCACTGAAGCTTTCTTT | CASSGGAWATEAFF
TRBJ1-3 | . | TRBV29-1 | . | TGCAGCGTTGAAGATCGTGGGAAGGCCAACTCTGGAAACACCATATATTTT | CSVEDRGKANSGNTIYF
TRBJ2-1 | . | TRBV9 | once | TGTGCCAGCAGCCCCGAGGGGGGCCCTCGGGCTGAGCAGTTCTTC | CASSPEGGPRAEQFF
TRBJ2-7 | TRBD1 | TRBV5-1 | . | TGCGCCAGCAGCTTGGGGGACAGGGAAATGCACGAGCAGTACTTC | CASSLGDREMHEQYF
TRBJ1-1 | . | TRBV4-3 | . | TGCGCCAGCAGCCGGGGTGGGGGAGAAGCTTTCTTT | CASSRGGGEAFF
TRBJ2-2 | TRBD1 | TRBV27 | . | TGTGCCAGCAGTCAAACAGGGGGCATTCGGCACACCGGGGAGCTGTTTTTT | CASSQTGGIRHTGELFF
TRBJ1-5 | . | TRBV2 | . | TGTGCCAGCAGTGAAGCGCATAAGGGTCTCCGCAATCAGCCCCAGCATTTT | CASSEAHKGLRNQPQHF
TRBJ2-2 | TRBD2 | TRBV4-3 | few | TGCGCCAGCAGCTCTGAGGTACTAGCGGGACGCACCGGGGAGCTGTTTTTT | CASSSEVLAGRTGELFF
TRBJ2-1 | TRBD2 | TRBV18 | . | TGTGCCAGCTCACCTCTCGGGAGGACCCACAATGAGCAGTTCTTC | CASSPLGRTHNEQFF
TRBJ2-1 | TRBD2 | TRBV28 | . | TGTGCCAGCAGTTTCCCTGGACTAGCGGGGTACAATGAGCAGTTCTTC | CASSFPGLAGYNEQFF
TRBJ1-5 | TRBD1 | TRBV7-2 | . | TGTGCCAGCAGCGCGACAGGGGTAGGTCAGCCCCAGCATTTT | CASSATGVGQPQHF
TRBJ1-4 | . | TRBV4-2 | . | TGTGCCAGCAGCCAAGATGTCGGGGGTGTTAATGAAAAACTGTTTTTT | CASSQDVGGVNEKLFF
TRBJ2-1 | TRBD2 | TRBV4-3 | . | TGCGCCAGCAGCCAAGACCCGGCTAGCGGGGGGGACAATGAGCAGTTCTTC | CASSQDPASGGDNEQFF
TRBJ2-7 | . | TRBV10-3 | . | TGTGCCATCAGTGATGTGGGGCCAAACCCGAGGAACGAGCAGTACTTC | CAISDVGPNPRNEQYF
TRBJ2-7 | . | TRBV10-3 | . | TGTGCCATCAGTGAGGGGCAGGGTCGATCCTACGAGCAGTACTTC | CAISEGQGRSYEQYF
TRBJ1-1 | . | TRBV5-1 | . | TGCGCCAGCAGCTTCAACAGGGAAGCTTTCTTT | CASSFNREAFF
TRBJ2-1 | . | TRBV7-2 | . | TGTGCCAGCAGCTTAGCCTGGGGCCTGTACAATGAGCAGTTCTTC | CASSLAWGLYNEQFF
TRBJ2-1 | . | TRBV7-9 | . | TGTGCCAGCAGCTTAACGAACTACAATGAGCAGTTCTTC | CASSLTNYNEQFF
TRBJ1-2 | . | TRBV7-5 | . | TGTGCCAGCAGCCACCCCTCAGGGGGCGGTTACTACACCTTC | CASSHPSGGGYYTF
TRBJ1-2 | TRBD1 | TRBV6-5 | . | TGTGCCAGCAGTTCACACAGGGGAGGCGTAATTGGCTACACCTTC | CASSSHRGGVIGYTF
TRBJ2-7 | . | TRBV2 | few | TGTGCCAGCAGTGACTACAGGCCCTCCTACGAGCAGTACTTC | CASSDYRPSYEQYF
TRBJ1-5 | TRBD1 | TRBV6-5 | few | TGTGCCACCAGAACAGGGGGACAGCCCCAGCATTTT | CATRTGGQPQHF
TRBJ2-5 | TRBD2 | TRBV5-4 | . | TGTGCCAGCAGCCCGAAGACTAGCGGGGGAGAGACCCAGTACTTC | CASSPKTSGGETQYF
TRBJ1-4 | TRBD1 | TRBV7-9 | . | TGTGCCAGCAGCCCCGGACAGGGGAGGAATGAAAAACTGTTTTTT | CASSPGQGRNEKLFF
TRBJ2-4 | . | TRBV4-3 | . | TGCGCCAGCAGCCAAAGGGATGGGGCCAAAAACATTCAGTACTTC | CASSQRDGAKNIQYF
TRBJ1-5 | . | TRBV2 | few | TGTGCCAGCTCGAGAAGCAGGGGCAATCAGCCCCAGCATTTT | CASSRSRGNQPQHF
TRBJ2-6 | . | TRBV4-1 | . | TGCGCCAGCAGCCAAGATGGAGGGCGAGGGGCCAACGTCCTGACTTTC | CASSQDGGRGANVLTF